A single sample is the source of the 11 T cell receptor beta chains below, sequenced in a study of Ad26.COV2.S vaccination and SARS-CoV-2 variants. TCRdb's copy holds only in-frame clones and misses some; the assay was immunoSEQ multiplex PCR. The table lists 440,000 or so clones, 90% of them singletons, with approximately 4.3% in the top ten. As for treatment: approximately 18 received Ad26.COV2.S at low or high dose, single or two shots; 5 received placebo; per-sample allocation not given. Material that was analyzed had been drawn on day 63 after the first vaccine or placebo injection. The sequenced sample was peripheral blood, obtained in a trial of Ad26.COV2.S vaccine versus placebo. These receptors were taken from a person aged 18-65 years who received the Ad26.COV2.S COVID-19 vaccine or a placebo.

The rearrangement uses TRBV27 and TRBJ2-1, with D uncertain. From germline, CDR1 is MNHEY and CDR2 SMNVEV (reference sequence). With 4 bases removed from V and 4 bases from J, the gap between germline ends came to 5 bases. There are 12 residues in the CDR3. The CDR3 reads CASSSEYNEQFF. CDR3 in DNA: TGTGCCAGCAGTTCGGAGTACAATGAGCAGTTCTTC.

The chain joins TRBV28 to TRBJ1-1; TRBD1 aligns across 12 bases. Germline loops: CDR1 MDHEN, CDR2 SYDVKM. Trimming cost V 5 bases and J 3 bases; bases outside gene matches: 13. The CDR3 consists of 18 residues. CDR3 loop: CASSPPEGQGAVYTEAFF. DNA for the CDR3: TGTGCCAGCAGTCCCCCCGAGGGACAGGGGGCGGTTTACACTGAAGCTTTCTTT. The full variable domain, its missing parts supplied by reference TRBV28 and TRBJ1-1, is DVKVTQSSRYLVKRTGEKVFLECVQDMDHENMFWYRQDPGLGLRLIYFSYDVKMKEKGDIPEGYSVSREKKERFSLILESASTNQTSMYLCASSPPEGQGAVYTEAFFGQGTRLTVV.

The table lists this clone with a count of one. The J gene is TRBJ1-5, the V gene TRBV6-2 or TRBV6-3; possible D gene TRBD1, 6 bases. Germline CDR1 is MNHEY and CDR2 is SVGEGT. This CDR3 is built from 17 residues. V lost 0 bases to trimming and J lost 3 bases, with 15 bases between them. CDR3 protein: CASSYSAGRGNNQPQHF. The CDR3 DNA reads TGTGCCAGCAGTTACTCCGCCGGGAGGGGGAACAATCAGCCCCAGCATTTT.

Only one count was recorded for this clone. CDR3 loop: CASRRMISGANVLTF. CDR3 DNA sequence: TGTGCCAGCAGACGCATGATCTCTGGGGCCAACGTCCTGACTTTC. The chain carries TRBV5-5 and TRBJ2-6; no reliable D call. The CDR3 loop spans 15 amino acids. The germline V gene has CDR1 SGHKS and CDR2 YYEKEE (reference sequence). Between the trimmed V and J ends, which lost 5 bases and 0 bases, there was a span of 9 bases.

This sequence joins TRBV4-2 and TRBJ1-2; TRBD1 aligns across 9 bases. The trim removed 1 base at V and 4 bases at J, leaving 1 base unmatched. This CDR3 has 14 amino acids. Looked up from germline, CDR1 is LGHNA and CDR2 is YNFKEQ. This CDR3 is CASSQVGQGYGYTF. The DNA of the CDR3 is TGTGCCAGCAGCCAAGTGGGACAGGGCTATGGCTACACCTTC.

CDR3 coding DNA: TGTGCCAGCAGCTTGGACTCAGATACGCAGTATTTT. Amino acid sequence: CASSLDSDTQYF. This sequence joins TRBV7-9 and TRBJ2-3; weak D call: TRBD2 (5 bases). The V gene lost 3 bases and the J gene lost 4 bases, with 5 bases spanning the gap. Germline V gene sequence: CDR1 SEHNR, CDR2 FQNEAQ (reference sequence). The CDR3 length is 12 residues.

This chain uses TRBV27 with TRBJ1-1; TRBD1 matches 7 bases. With 4 bases clipped from V and 0 bases from J, the junction kept 11 bases outside the gene matches. The germline V gene has CDR1 MNHEY and CDR2 SMNVEV (reference sequence). This CDR3 is built from 17 residues. As DNA, the CDR3 is TGTGCCAGCAGTTCTATACCCAGGGGGGGCGTGAACACTGAAGCTTTCTTT. This sequence encodes CASSSIPRGGVNTEAFF.

DNA for the CDR3: TGTGCCAGCAGCTTAGACCTCAATGGTGAGCAGTTCTTC. The encoded protein is CASSLDLNGEQFF. V is TRBV7-8 and J is TRBJ2-1; D uncertain. Trimming shortened V by 1 base and J by 9 bases, and 10 bases separated the two germline ends. The CDR3 is 13 amino acids. From germline, CDR1 is SGHVS and CDR2 FQNEAQ.

This chain joins TRBV28 and TRBJ2-7; TRBD2 aligns across 9 bases. CDR3 length equals 15 residues. The V and J ends lost 6 bases and 5 bases, in that order; junction bases with no gene match: 11. The V gene's germline CDR1 is MDHEN and CDR2 SYDVKM. In DNA form, the CDR3 reads TGTGCCAGCAGAACCAGGGTAGCGGGAGATAACGAGCAGTACTTC. This gives the protein CASRTRVAGDNEQYF.

The CDR3 nucleotides read TGTGCCAGCAGCGTCGGGCACTCCTACGAGCAGTACTTC. Translated, it gives CASSVGHSYEQYF. V and J are TRBV11-2 and TRBJ2-7; D unclear. This CDR3 region has 13 residues. Germline V lookup: CDR1 SGHAT, CDR2 FQNNGV. Trimming took off 5 bases at V and 0 bases at J, with 8 bases between the two ends.

The chain joins TRBV6-5 to TRBJ1-2, with D unresolved. Trimming left V 4 bases short and J 7 bases short, with 22 bases between. The CDR3 contains 16 residues. Germline-derived CDR1 and CDR2 are MNHEY and SVGAGI. CDR3 residues: CASSFPSTRVDRGYTF. The CDR3 bases are TGTGCCAGCAGTTTCCCCAGTACACGGGTAGATCGTGGCTACACCTTC.